This T cell receptor beta chain comes out of a study of regulatory T cells in long-lasting Graves disease. The germline V and J ends were trimmed by 5 bases and 3 bases, with 5 bases remaining between them. CDR1 and CDR2 (germline): KGHDR, SFDVKD. The CDR3 totals 12 residues. Time point in this sample: newly diagnosed GD, antithyroid drugs for less than 3 months. The TCR library was made from RNA extracted from PBMCs. Libraries of TCR beta came from iRepertoire HTBI primers plus Arm-PCR of CDR3 regions. TCRdb redid the calling of the multiplex PCR reads with MiXCR, one entry per CDR3 protein. The sample contains about 460,000 distinct CDR3 sequences, about 14% of which appear only once. A further study also used this sample, focusing on T cells in Graves' hyperthyroidism and ophthalmopathy. That report notes: From stable hyperthyroidism, ophthalmopathy was separated by a 13 V-J model.

The sequence came from a woman between 50 and 59 years old with Graves disease. The material was peripheral blood mononuclear cells (PBMCs), obtained at new diagnosis, from a patient treated with antithyroid drugs. The chain is built from TRBV24-1 and TRBJ2-3; D is unresolved. CDR3: CATSGWTDTQYF. The CDR3 DNA follows: TGTGCCACCAGTGGATGGACAGATACGCAGTATTTT.